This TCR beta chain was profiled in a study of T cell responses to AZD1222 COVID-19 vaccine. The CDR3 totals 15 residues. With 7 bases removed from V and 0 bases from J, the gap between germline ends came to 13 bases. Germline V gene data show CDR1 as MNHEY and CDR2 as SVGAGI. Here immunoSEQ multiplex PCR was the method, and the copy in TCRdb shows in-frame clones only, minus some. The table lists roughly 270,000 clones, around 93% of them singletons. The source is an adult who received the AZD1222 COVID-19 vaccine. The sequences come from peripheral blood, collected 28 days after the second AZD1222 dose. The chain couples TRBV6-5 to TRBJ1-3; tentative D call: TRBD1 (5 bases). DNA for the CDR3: TGTGCCAGCACTGCAGACAGCCTCTCTGGAAACACCATATATTTT. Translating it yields CASTADSLSGNTIYF.